Listed here is a single TCR beta chain. Antigen: not known. This record belongs to a study of radiotherapy plus CTLA-4 blockade in lung cancer. As for the study in general: Disease control reached over 30%, with objective responses in roughly 17%. Study-level points and caveats: Clones derived from tumor TCRs expanded in blood after radiotherapy plus ipilimumab. Reports state that early shifts in blood T cell clones, with interferon-beta, best predicted response.

Germline lookup yields CDR1 SGDLS and CDR2 YYNGEE. J lost 3 bases, V lost 0 bases, and 5 bases had no gene match. The CDR3 totals 15 residues. Receiving focal radiation plus CTLA-4 blockade with ipilimumab were patients who had chemo-refractory metastatic non-small-cell lung cancer. The assay was immunoSEQ multiplex PCR, and TCRdb's table has in-frame clones only and misses some. The sample lists 50,000 to 65,000 clones; around 79% were seen once. Specimen: peripheral blood, collected from a patient treated with radiotherapy plus ipilimumab. The gene calls are TRBV9 and TRBJ2-7, with 8 bases identical to TRBD1. The TCR originated in a human donor with non-small cell lung cancer who had a complete response to radiotherapy plus ipilimumab. CDR3 sequence reads: CASSVAPGQGYEQYF. In DNA, the CDR3 is TGTGCCAGCAGCGTAGCTCCCGGACAGGGCTACGAGCAGTACTTC. Complete variable domain (other parts from reference TRBV9 and TRBJ2-7): DSGVTQTPKHLITATGQRVTLRCSPRSGDLSVYWYQQSLDQGLQFLIQYYNGEERAKGNILERFSAQQFPDLHSELNLSSLELGDSALYFCASSVAPGQGYEQYFGPGTRLTVT.